These T cell receptor beta chains were read from a single sample in a study of Graves' ophthalmopathy and Graves' hyperthyroidism. One entry per CDR3 protein results from TCRdb running MiXCR on the multiplex PCR reads. The table records 150,000 to 200,000 distinct CDR3 sequences, roughly two fifths of them present only once. The sequenced sample consisted of peripheral blood. All receptors derive from a man aged 25 to 40 with Graves' ophthalmopathy. Each CDR3 is given with its conserved first and last residue. D genes are given only for firm matches. Only part of the rows carry a size: once, few, many, or a class if the clone is expanded.

d_gene,abundance,v_gene,j_gene,CDR3aa,CDR3nt
TRBD2,.,TRBV13,TRBJ2-7,CASSQGTSGVMKYF,TGTGCCAGCAGCCAGGGGACTAGCGGCGTGATGAAGTACTTC
.,.,TRBV5-1,TRBJ2-7,CASSLDAGTYEQYF,TGCGCCAGCAGCTTGGATGCGGGAACCTACGAGCAGTACTTC
TRBD1,.,TRBV6-2/TRBV6-3,TRBJ1-1,CASREDYRGLNTEAFF,TGTGCCAGCAGGGAGGATTACAGGGGGCTCAACACTGAAGCTTTCTTT
.,.,TRBV15,TRBJ2-2,CATSRRQAPGELFF,TGTGCCACCAGCAGGCGACAGGCCCCCGGGGAGCTGTTTTTT
.,.,TRBV12-3/TRBV12-4,TRBJ1-5,CASTWRAVNQPQHF,TGTGCCAGCACCTGGCGCGCCGTCAATCAGCCCCAGCATTTT
.,.,TRBV20-1,TRBJ1-1,CSARDNRAFF,TGCAGTGCTAGGGACAATCGTGCTTTCTTT
TRBD2,many,TRBV28,TRBJ2-7,CASGLTSGRIYEQYF,TGTGCCAGCGGCTTGACTAGCGGGAGGATCTACGAGCAGTACTTC
TRBD1,.,TRBV19,TRBJ1-2,CASSRTGSRYGYTF,TGTGCCAGTAGTAGGACAGGGAGTCGTTATGGCTACACCTTC
.,many,TRBV24-1,TRBJ1-5,CATSRGLNQPQHF,TGTGCCACCAGCCGAGGCCTCAATCAGCCCCAGCATTTT
.,.,TRBV15,TRBJ2-5,CATSRFGSQETQYF,TGTGCCACCAGCAGGTTCGGGTCCCAAGAGACCCAGTACTTC
.,many,TRBV14,TRBJ2-7,CASSPWSSYEQYF,TGTGCCAGCAGCCCTTGGAGCTCCTACGAGCAGTACTTC
TRBD1,many,TRBV7-2,TRBJ2-5,CASSSNRGLGTQYF,TGTGCCAGCAGCTCCAACAGGGGGCTTGGTACCCAGTACTTC
TRBD2,.,TRBV28,TRBJ2-5,CASSDRSGTKETQYF,TGTGCCAGCAGTGACCGTAGCGGGACAAAAGAGACCCAGTACTTC
.,many,TRBV6-2/TRBV6-3,TRBJ1-2,CASTEMGQGYTF,TGTGCCAGCACCGAAATGGGTCAAGGCTACACCTTC
.,many,TRBV14,TRBJ1-1,CASSRFAGATEAFF,TGTGCCAGCAGCCGGTTTGCAGGGGCCACTGAAGCTTTCTTT
TRBD1,many,TRBV19,TRBJ1-5,CASSDTGGRSNQPQHF,TGTGCCAGTAGCGATACAGGGGGTAGAAGCAATCAGCCCCAGCATTTT
.,.,TRBV7-8,TRBJ1-2,CASSLIGFGHGYTF,TGTGCCAGCAGCTTAATCGGGTTTGGGCATGGCTACACCTTC
.,.,TRBV6-2/TRBV6-3,TRBJ1-1,CASSYVGSPEAFF,TGTGCCAGCAGTTACGTCGGGAGTCCTGAAGCTTTCTTT
.,.,TRBV7-3,TRBJ1-1,CASAAQGTEAFF,TGTGCCAGCGCGGCCCAGGGAACTGAAGCTTTCTTT
TRBD2,.,TRBV28,TRBJ2-7,CASSFFGTSGSYEQYF,TGTGCCAGCAGTTTCTTCGGGACTAGCGGGTCCTACGAGCAGTACTTC
.,many,TRBV28,TRBJ1-2,CASSPTGGNYYGYTF,TGTGCCAGCAGTCCCACTGGGGGGAACTACTATGGCTACACCTTC
TRBD2,many,TRBV5-1,TRBJ2-7,CASRGDYQYEQYF,TGCGCCAGCAGGGGGGACTACCAATACGAGCAGTACTTC
.,many,TRBV25-1,TRBJ2-2,CASLRTNSNTGELFF,TGTGCCAGCCTCAGGACTAACTCGAACACCGGGGAGCTGTTTTTT
.,.,TRBV6-5,TRBJ2-7,CASSYSSASRDEQYF,TGTGCCAGCAGTTACTCTTCGGCCTCGAGGGACGAGCAGTACTTC
TRBD2,many,TRBV4-3,TRBJ2-7,CASRIGGRAWGEQYF,TGCGCCAGCAGGATTGGCGGGAGGGCCTGGGGAGAGCAGTACTTC
.,many,TRBV19,TRBJ1-1,CASNDGRVNTEAFF,TGTGCCAGTAATGACGGGCGGGTGAACACTGAAGCTTTCTTT
.,.,TRBV11-2,TRBJ2-7,CASILTLSGHFPYEQYF,TGTGCCAGCATCCTCACCCTCAGTGGACATTTTCCCTACGAGCAGTACTTC
TRBD2,many,TRBV4-1,TRBJ2-5,CASSRTPTLAGAYQETQYF,TGCGCCAGCAGCCGAACCCCGACCTTAGCGGGGGCGTACCAAGAGACCCAGTACTTC
.,.,TRBV6-1,TRBJ1-5,CASTQKSRTPNQPQHF,TGTGCCAGCACCCAGAAGTCCAGGACACCCAATCAGCCCCAGCATTTT
.,many,TRBV12-3/TRBV12-4,TRBJ1-1,CASSRGFNEAFF,TGTGCCAGCAGTAGGGGGTTCAATGAAGCTTTCTTT
.,many,TRBV18,TRBJ1-2,CASSLTTIRANYGYTF,TGTGCCAGCTCACTCACCACCATCCGAGCTAACTATGGCTACACCTTC